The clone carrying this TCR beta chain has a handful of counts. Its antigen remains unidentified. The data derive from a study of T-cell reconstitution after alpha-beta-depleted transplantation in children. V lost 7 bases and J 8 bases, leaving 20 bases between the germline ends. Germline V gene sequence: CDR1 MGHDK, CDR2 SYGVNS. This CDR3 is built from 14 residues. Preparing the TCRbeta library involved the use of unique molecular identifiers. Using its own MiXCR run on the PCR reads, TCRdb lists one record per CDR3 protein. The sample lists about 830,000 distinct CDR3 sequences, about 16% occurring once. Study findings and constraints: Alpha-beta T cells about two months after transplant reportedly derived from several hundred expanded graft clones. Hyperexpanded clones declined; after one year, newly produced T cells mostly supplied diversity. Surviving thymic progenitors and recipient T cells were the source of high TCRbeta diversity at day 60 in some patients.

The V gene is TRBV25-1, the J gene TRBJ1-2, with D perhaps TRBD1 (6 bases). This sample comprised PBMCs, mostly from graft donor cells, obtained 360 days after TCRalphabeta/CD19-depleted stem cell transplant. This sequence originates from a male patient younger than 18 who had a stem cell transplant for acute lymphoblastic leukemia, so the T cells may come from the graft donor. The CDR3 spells CASIPRRGHGGYTF. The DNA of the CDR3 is TGTGCCAGCATCCCGAGGCGGGGGCATGGGGGCTACACCTTC.